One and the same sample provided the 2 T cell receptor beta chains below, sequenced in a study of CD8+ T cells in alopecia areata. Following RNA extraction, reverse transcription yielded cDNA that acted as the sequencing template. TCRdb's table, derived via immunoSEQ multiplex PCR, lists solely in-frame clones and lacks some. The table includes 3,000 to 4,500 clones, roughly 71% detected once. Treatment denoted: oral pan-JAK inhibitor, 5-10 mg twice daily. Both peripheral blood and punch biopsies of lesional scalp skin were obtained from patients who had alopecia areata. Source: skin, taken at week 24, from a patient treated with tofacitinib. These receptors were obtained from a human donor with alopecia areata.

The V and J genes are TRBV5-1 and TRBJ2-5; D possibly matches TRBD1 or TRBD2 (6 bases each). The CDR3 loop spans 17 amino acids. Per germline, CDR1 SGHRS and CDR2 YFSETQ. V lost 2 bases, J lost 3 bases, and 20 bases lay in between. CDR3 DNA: TGCGCCAGCAGCTTATTGGCGGGACACCGGCGCGAAGAGACCCAGTACTTC. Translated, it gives CASSLLAGHRREETQYF.

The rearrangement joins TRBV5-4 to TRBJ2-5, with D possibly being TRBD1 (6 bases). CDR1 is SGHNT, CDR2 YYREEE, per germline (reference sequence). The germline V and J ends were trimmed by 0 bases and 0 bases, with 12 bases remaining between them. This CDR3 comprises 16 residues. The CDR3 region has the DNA TGTGCCAGCAGCTTGGTGGGACACCTGTACCAAGAGACCCAGTACTTC. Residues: CASSLVGHLYQETQYF.